Listed here are 30 T cell receptor beta chains from one sample, sequenced in a study of precursors of human CD4 cytotoxic T cells. MiXCR was run by TCRdb on the reads, yielding one entry per CDR3 protein. The table lists 450 to 550 distinct CDR3 sequences, roughly 16% of them singletons. Bulk UMI-based sequencing covered sorted CD4+ central memory, effector memory, IL-7R-high and IL-7R-negative TEMRA subsets. Sequenced input: memory CD4+ T cells from blood (PBMCs). All receptors derive from a human donor in good health.

Points on this clonotype: One junction end does not reproduce the germline sequence, and a read error may be involved. The CDR3 nucleotides are TGCAGCGTGGCCCCACACACGGGCTTGAAAACTGAAGCTTTCTTT. Translating gives CSVAPHTGLKTEAFF. The chain carries TRBV29-1 and TRBJ1-1, with no clear D. This CDR3 region has 15 residues. Germline-derived CDR1 and CDR2 are SQVTM and ANQGSEA.

This clonotype is categorized as large (0.1 to 1%). V and J are TRBV11-1 and TRBJ2-3; possibly TRBD1 for D (6 bases). There are 14 residues in the CDR3. CDR1 SGHAT and CDR2 FQDESV come from the germline V gene (reference sequence). With 5 bases removed from V and 5 bases from J, the gap between germline ends came to 14 bases. CDR3 region: CASSPDSPLDTQYF. The DNA of the CDR3 is TGTGCCAGCAGCCCGGACAGCCCCTTAGATACGCAGTATTTT.

This clonotype qualifies as large. The chain links TRBV2 to TRBJ1-2; D remains ambiguous. CDR3 length: 12 residues. With 5 bases removed from V and 8 bases from J, the gap between germline ends came to 12 bases. CDR1 and CDR2 from the germline V gene are SNHLY and FYNNEI. CDR3 region: CASSTSLGGYTF. As DNA, the CDR3 is TGTGCCAGCAGTACCAGTTTAGGAGGCTACACCTTC.

As regards this clonotype: This sequence may be a read error, since a much larger clone differs from it by one base. The V gene is TRBV7-2, the J gene TRBJ1-6, with D possibly matching TRBD1 (5 bases). Germline lookup yields CDR1 SGHTA and CDR2 FQGNSA. The CDR3 spans 15 residues. The V and J ends lost 5 bases and 9 bases respectively, with 17 bases between them. CDR3 nucleotide sequence: TGTGCCAGCAGCCGTACAGGAAACCCTAGTTCACCCCTCCACTTT. Translation gives CASSRTGNPSSPLHF.

This clonotype was picked up a small number of times. V usage is TRBV3-1 and J usage is TRBJ2-5; D not certain. Trimming pared 4 bases from V and 2 bases from J, leaving 14 bases between. The CDR3 runs to 15 residues. The germline CDR1 and CDR2 sequences are LGHDT and YNNKEL (reference sequence). The CDR3 DNA follows: TGTGCCAGCAGCCTTCAAGTGGGTCCTCAAGAGACCCAGTACTTC. Amino acid sequence: CASSLQVGPQETQYF.

The rearrangement joins TRBV30 to TRBJ2-7; D is possibly TRBD1 (7 bases). The V end lost 0 bases, the J end lost 5 bases, and 14 bases lay between the germline ends. The CDR3 extends over 14 amino acids. CDR1 and CDR2 (germline): GTSNPN, SVGIG (reference sequence). The DNA for the CDR3 is TGTGCCTGGAGTGTACTCGGCAGGGGGGACGAGCAGTACTTC. Amino acid sequence: CAWSVLGRGDEQYF.

The chain uses TRBV4-2 and TRBJ1-2, with D possibly being TRBD1 (6 bases). The CDR3 loop spans 14 amino acids. V shed 4 bases and J shed 3 bases, with 12 bases lying between them. CDR1 is LGHNA and CDR2 is YNFKEQ in the germline V gene. In nucleotides, the CDR3 is TGTGCCAGCAGCCTTGGGGGGCGCGACTATGGCTACACCTTC. It is translated as CASSLGGRDYGYTF.

The chain couples TRBV12-5 to TRBJ2-1; D call uncertain. The DNA matches TRBJ2-7 better at its end, which makes the J call doubtful. The CDR3 runs 16 residues. From germline, CDR1 is LGHNT and CDR2 FRNRAP. CDR3 sequence (DNA): TGTGCTAGTGGTTTGATAAGGTCCAGCTCCTACAATGAGCAGTACTTC. Translation gives CASGLIRSSSYNEQYF.

The CDR3 is CASSRHRDSNQPQHF. In DNA form, the CDR3 reads TGCGCCAGCAGCCGACACAGGGATAGCAATCAGCCCCAGCATTTT. This sequence joins TRBV4-1 and TRBJ1-5; D may be TRBD1 (6 bases). The germline V gene encodes CDR1 MGHRA and CDR2 YSYEKL. V was pared by 4 bases and J by 0 bases, with 10 bases between. This CDR3 spans 15 amino acids.

This clonotype was recorded a few times. V usage is TRBV20-1 and J usage is TRBJ2-3; TRBD2 aligns across 13 bases. Germline V CDR1 and CDR2: DFQATT, SNEGSKA (reference sequence). The ends lost 5 bases at V and 4 bases at J; junction bases unmatched: 3. The CDR3 covers 14 residues. For the CDR3, the DNA is TGCAGTGCTTGGACTAGCGGGAGATCAGATACGCAGTATTTT. It yields the protein CSAWTSGRSDTQYF.

The chain uses TRBV5-4 and TRBJ1-2; D ambiguous. This CDR3 contains 15 residues. V lost 0 bases and J lost 0, with 9 bases in between. Germline CDR1 is SGHNT and CDR2 is YYREEE (reference sequence). CDR3: CASSLAQAANYGYTF. The CDR3 coding sequence is TGTGCCAGCAGCTTGGCCCAGGCCGCTAACTATGGCTACACCTTC.

This clonotype turned up a few times. V usage is TRBV6-6 and J usage is TRBJ1-5; D possibly corresponds to TRBD1 (6 bases). The V and J ends lost 6 bases and 3 bases respectively, with 12 bases between them. CDR1 MNHNY and CDR2 SVGAGI come from the germline V gene (reference sequence). The CDR3 spans 14 residues. Here the CDR3 DNA reads TGTGCCAGCAGCGACGGACAGCTCAATCAGCCCCAGCATTTT. Its protein is CASSDGQLNQPQHF.

Judged by abundance, this clonotype is large. The V and J genes are TRBV5-1 and TRBJ2-1; D is perhaps TRBD1 (6 bases). V gave up 4 bases and J gave up 5 bases, with 13 bases separating them. CDR1 SGHRS and CDR2 YFSETQ come from the germline V gene. The CDR3 has 14 residues. The CDR3 coding sequence is TGCGCCAGCAGCCAGACAGGTCCGGACAATGAGCAGTTCTTC. As protein: CASSQTGPDNEQFF.

This clonotype was detected only a few times. The gene calls are TRBV20-1 and TRBJ1-2; TRBD1 matches at 8 bases. This CDR3 contains 15 residues. V shed 3 bases and J 0 bases; nucleotides not matched to a gene: 6. CDR1 and CDR2 from the germline V gene are DFQATT and SNEGSKA (reference sequence). In DNA, the CDR3 is TGCAGTGCTAGTGGGGGACAGGAAGCTAACTATGGCTACACCTTC. As protein: CSASGGQEANYGYTF.

DNA of the CDR3: TGTGCCAGCAGTTCAGAGGGTCCTGGGGCCAACGTCCTGACTTTC. This gives the protein CASSSEGPGANVLTF. The J gene is TRBJ2-6, the V gene TRBV19, with TRBD2 as a possible D gene (5 bases). The length of the CDR3 is 15 residues. Looked up from germline, CDR1 is LNHDA and CDR2 is SQIVND (reference sequence). Deletions cut 9 bases from V and 2 bases from J, with 14 bases between.

The CDR3 region is CASRGERGSNEQFF. CDR3 in DNA: TGTGCCAGCAGGGGGGAGCGGGGGAGCAATGAGCAGTTCTTC. The chain combines TRBV2 with TRBJ2-1, with 8 bases aligning to TRBD2. After removal of 6 bases from V and 6 bases from J, the junction contained 7 bases not matched to a gene. The CDR3 sequence is 14 residues long. Germline-derived CDR1 and CDR2 are SNHLY and FYNNEI.

This clonotype is deemed large. The chain carries TRBV29-1 and TRBJ2-1; D not resolved. CDR1 is SQVTM, CDR2 ANQGSEA, per germline. Trimming shortened V by 2 bases and J by 1 base, and 9 bases separated the two germline ends. This CDR3 contains 14 residues. The CDR3 here is CSVEKGFSYNEQFF. Here the CDR3 DNA reads TGCAGCGTTGAAAAGGGCTTTTCCTACAATGAGCAGTTCTTC.

In this sample, this clonotype turned up a few times. CDR3 sequence reads: CASSRTSGGAYEQYF. In DNA, the CDR3 is TGTGCCAGCAGCCGGACTAGCGGGGGGGCCTACGAGCAGTACTTC. V gene TRBV4-2 combines with J gene TRBJ2-7, with 15 bases identical to TRBD2. With 4 bases clipped from V and 2 bases from J, the junction kept 0 bases outside the gene matches. Per germline, CDR1 LGHNA and CDR2 YNFKEQ. CDR3 length: 15 amino acids.

The sample holds a few counts of this clonotype. The chain combines TRBV3-1 with TRBJ2-1; 9 positions agree with TRBD2. This CDR3 spans 15 amino acids. V was clipped by 3 bases and J by 8 bases; unmatched bases: 8. From germline, CDR1 is LGHDT and CDR2 YNNKEL (reference sequence). The CDR3 DNA reads TGTGCCAGCAGCCACACCGGGACTAGCCCCGATGAGCAGTTCTTC. Residues: CASSHTGTSPDEQFF.

V is TRBV7-9 and J is TRBJ1-1; 7 bases map to TRBD1. The length of the CDR3 is 13 residues. Trimming cost V 2 bases and J 8 bases; bases outside gene matches: 5. Germline V gene lookup returns CDR1 SEHNR and CDR2 FQNEAQ (reference sequence). CDR3 in amino acids: CASSLTTGVEAFF. The CDR3 coding sequence is TGTGCCAGCAGCTTAACAACAGGGGTGGAAGCTTTCTTT.

As regards this clonotype: A much larger clone differs by one base, so this may be a read error. This chain joins TRBV7-3 and TRBJ2-1, with D possibly TRBD1 on 6 matching bases. There are 13 residues in the CDR3. Germline CDR1 and CDR2: SGHTA and FQGTGA. CDR3: CACSEVNGQQQFF. In nucleotides, the CDR3 is TGTGCCTGCAGTGAGGTGAATGGACAGCAGCAGTTCTTC.

In its sample, this clonotype was seen a few times. This sequence joins TRBV7-9 and TRBJ2-7; 7 positions agree with TRBD2. Germline assignment: CDR1 SEHNR and CDR2 FQNEAQ (reference sequence). The J segment lost 0 bases and the V segment lost 7 bases, leaving 12 bases of the junction unmatched. The CDR3 runs to 16 residues. The chain's CDR3 is CASTLGEGTFSYEQYF. In DNA, the CDR3 is TGTGCCAGCACCCTAGGGGAGGGGACGTTCTCCTACGAGCAGTACTTC. The full variable domain, rest sourced from reference TRBV7-9 and TRBJ2-7, is DTGVSQNPRHKITKRGQNVTFRCDPISEHNRLYWYRQTLGQGPEFLTYFQNEAQLEKSRLLSDRFSAERPKGSFSTLEIQRTEQGDSAMYLCASTLGEGTFSYEQYFGPGTRLTVT.

Judged by abundance, this clonotype is large. The J gene is TRBJ1-1, the V gene TRBV6-5, with D tentatively TRBD1 (6 bases). Germline CDR1 reads MNHEY; CDR2 reads SVGAGI. CDR3 length: 15 residues. Trimming pared 6 bases from V and 0 bases from J, leaving 14 bases between. CDR3: CASRHGQIMNTEAFF. CDR3 sequence (DNA): TGTGCCAGCAGGCATGGACAGATCATGAACACTGAAGCTTTCTTT.

This clonotype has more than one count but fewer than ten. V gene TRBV2 combines with J gene TRBJ2-3; TRBD2 aligns across 10 bases. The CDR3 contains 15 residues. CDR1 is SNHLY, CDR2 FYNNEI, per germline. V dropped 7 bases and J dropped 2; count of bases not matched to a gene: 6. This CDR3 is CASTPTSGHTDTQYF. The CDR3, as DNA: TGTGCCAGCACCCCGACTAGCGGGCACACAGATACGCAGTATTTT.

The V gene is TRBV20-1, the J gene TRBJ2-3, with D maybe TRBD2 (6 bases). Germline V gene sequence: CDR1 DFQATT, CDR2 SNEGSKA (reference sequence). V shed 0 bases and J shed 0 bases, with 10 bases lying between them. The CDR3 consists of 15 residues. This CDR3 reads CSAREQRVSTDTQYF. In DNA, the CDR3 is TGCAGTGCTAGAGAGCAGCGGGTGAGCACAGATACGCAGTATTTT.

A few counts support this clonotype. This sequence joins TRBV27 and TRBJ2-1, with D possibly being TRBD2 (6 bases). V dropped 5 bases and J dropped 9 bases, with 14 bases sitting between them. This CDR3 has 13 residues. Germline V gene data show CDR1 as MNHEY and CDR2 as SMNVEV (reference sequence). CDR3 coding DNA: TGTGCCAGCAGTCCCCCGACTAGATCTGAGCAGTTCTTC. As protein: CASSPPTRSEQFF.

The gene calls are TRBV3-1 and TRBJ2-7, with D perhaps TRBD2 (7 bases). The V gene lost 4 bases and the J gene lost 3 bases, with 13 bases spanning the gap. The CDR3 has 14 residues. CDR1 is LGHDT, CDR2 YNNKEL, per germline (reference sequence). CDR3 in amino acids: CASSREGGGYEQYF. The CDR3 DNA sequence: TGTGCCAGCAGCCGCGAGGGAGGGGGCTACGAGCAGTACTTC.

The chain uses TRBV29-1 and TRBJ1-3; no clear D gene. The CDR3 spans 13 residues. The V and J ends lost 7 bases and 2 bases respectively, with 12 bases between them. Germline CDR1 and CDR2: SQVTM and ANQGSEA. The CDR3 sequence: CSGSNGAGNTIYF. DNA for the CDR3: TGCAGCGGTAGCAACGGGGCTGGAAACACCATATATTTT.

This clonotype has a handful of counts. The rearrangement links TRBV6-5 to TRBJ2-7; weak D call: TRBD2 (6 bases). This CDR3 is built from 15 residues. Trimming cost V 5 bases and J 2 bases, with 16 bases left between them. The germline gives CDR1 MNHEY, CDR2 SVGAGI. The chain's CDR3 is CASSPSLAAPYEQYF. CDR3 bases: TGTGCCAGCAGTCCCTCATTAGCGGCGCCCTACGAGCAGTACTTC.

This clonotype was counted only a few times. This chain links TRBV4-1 with TRBJ1-5; 10 nucleotides align to TRBD1. The J segment lost 4 bases and the V segment lost 1 base, leaving 1 base of the junction unmatched. Germline V gives CDR1 MGHRA, CDR2 YSYEKL. CDR3 length: 15 amino acids. The CDR3 DNA is TGCGCCAGCAGCCAAGGGGACAGGGGAAATCAGCCCCAGCATTTT. It specifies CASSQGDRGNQPQHF.